This record looks at one T cell receptor (beta chain) sequence and its context. This sample was included in a study of shared clonotypes between healthy human individuals. The assay was immunoSEQ multiplex PCR, and TCRdb's table has in-frame clones only and misses some. The repertoire consists of around 1.5 million clones, with about 98% occurring once and the leading ten covering roughly 0.4%. The clonotype comes from a man aged 25 to 45 in good health. Sample: naive CD4+ T cells sorted from blood. Subset described: CD45RA+ positively selected.

The CDR3 spells CASSVRGPTNEKLFF. Written as DNA, the CDR3 is TGCGCCAGCAGCGTCAGGGGGCCGACTAATGAAAAACTGTTTTTT. J is TRBJ1-4 and V is TRBV5-1; 8 nucleotides line up with TRBD1. CDR3 size: 15 residues. Germline values: CDR1 SGHRS, CDR2 YFSETQ. J lost 2 bases, V lost 4 bases, and 4 bases had no gene match. Supplemented by reference TRBV5-1 and TRBJ1-4, the full variable domain reads KAGVTQTPRYLIKTRGQQVTLSCSPISGHRSVSWYQQTPGQGLQFLFEYFSETQRNKGNFPGRFSGRQFSNSRSEMNVSTLELGDSALYLCASSVRGPTNEKLFFGSGTQLSVL.